Included here is one TCR beta chain sequence, with context. Its antigen remains unknown. This sample is part of a study of shared clonotypes between healthy human individuals. At the level of the study: Researchers drew samples from two women and a few men aged 18 to 49. General observations from the study: Investigators collected only blood, and repertoires in tissues likely differ.

For every subset, genomic DNA was evenly distributed across several immunoSEQ plates. The repertoire was sequenced with immunoSEQ multiplex PCR; TCRdb's copy has only in-frame clones and lacks some. Among about half a million clones listed, approximately 71% were seen once. The CDR3 consists of 15 residues. Trimming removed 2 bases from V and 5 bases from J, with 15 bases in between. Germline V lookup: CDR1 LNHDA, CDR2 SQIVND (reference sequence). The chain combines TRBV19 with TRBJ2-5, with D tentatively TRBD1 (5 bases). The source material was PBMCs. This receptor was identified in a woman in her 40s in good health. Some clones in this sample may be carry-over from other donors' samples. In DNA form, the CDR3 reads TGTGCCAGTAGTATAAGCAGGGCATTGAGGGAGACCCAGTACTTC. It specifies CASSISRALRETQYF.